This TCR beta chain was identified during a study of T cell repertoires in cytomegalovirus infection. Across the whole study: Recently identified HLA-C-restricted CMV epitopes were among the peptides used. Both CMV infection and a matching HLA type were indicated by public TCR beta signatures. Findings and limits, study-wide: Cumulated frequencies of public TCR beta families served to identify carriers of CMV plus the relevant HLA. Clonotype analysis showed dominance of the ex vivo response by HLA-C-restricted CMV-specific TCR beta clonotypes.

V lost 4 bases and J lost 0, with 13 bases in between. Germline V lookup: CDR1 SGHRS, CDR2 YFSETQ. The CDR3 loop spans 15 amino acids. Details on this clonotype: Its specificity is not known.

Each CDR3 protein gets one entry after TCRdb re-called the reads with MiXCR. The table records hundreds of thousands of distinct CDR3 sequences, around 30% of them present only once. The receptor comes from a human donor in good health (CMV status not recorded). Some clones in this sample may be carry-over from other donors' samples. Sample: cultured CD8+ T cells from PBMCs, taken from culture after CMV antigen stimulation. V usage is TRBV5-1 and J usage is TRBJ1-1; D uncertain. The CDR3 loop reads CASSPNHEVNTEAFF. The CDR3 DNA is TGCGCCAGCAGCCCCAACCACGAGGTGAACACTGAAGCTTTCTTT. The full variable domain, rest sourced from reference TRBV5-1 and TRBJ1-1, is KAGVTQTPRYLIKTRGQQVTLSCSPISGHRSVSWYQQTPGQGLQFLFEYFSETQRNKGNFPGRFSGRQFSNSRSEMNVSTLELGDSALYLCASSPNHEVNTEAFFGQGTRLTVV.